This TCR beta chain came from a study of T cells in Graves' hyperthyroidism and ophthalmopathy. Study-level points and caveats: Stable hyperthyroidism was told apart from ophthalmopathy by a model built on 13 V-J features. Clonotypes that were expanded in thyroid above 0.001 mostly appeared in blood too. The model anticipated ophthalmopathy a median approximately 6.5 months pre-onset.

This sample holds PBMCs from roughly 10 ml fresh peripheral blood. This clonotype was seen ten or more times. Its specificity is unknown. The germline V gene encodes CDR1 DFQATT and CDR2 SNEGSKA (reference sequence). The junction had 2 bases not matched to a gene; V was cut back by 6 bases and J by 3 bases. CDR3 length equals 11 residues. It was RNA transcripts that yielded the amplified TCR beta CDR3 regions. First-round RT-PCR targeting the TCR CDR3 was performed with the HTBI primer set. One entry per CDR3 protein, called by TCRdb with MiXCR from the multiplex PCR reads. The top ten hold about 3.7% of the sample, which has 380,000 or so distinct CDR3 sequences, approximately 19% seen once.

The receptor was derived from a woman between 18 and 30 years old with Graves' hyperthyroidism. Sequenced: blood. V gene TRBV20-1 combines with J gene TRBJ2-7, with 7 nucleotides matching TRBD1. The CDR3, as DNA: TGCAGTGCGAGACAGGGCTACGAGCAGTACTTC. It translates to CSARQGYEQYF.